This T cell receptor (beta chain) was sequenced in a study of CD8 T cells in Susac syndrome. About the study: Active disease was present in 5 or 6 of the sequenced Susac syndrome patients, and remission in about eight.

Germline V gives CDR1 SGHTA, CDR2 FQGNSA. This CDR3 is built from 14 residues. Trimming pared 2 bases from V and 5 bases from J, leaving 12 bases between. Random-hexamer reverse transcription was applied to roughly 0.5 to 1 ug RNA. TCRdb called the immunoSEQ multiplex PCR reads again in MiXCR, with one record for every CDR3 protein. The data contain some 190,000 distinct CDR3 sequences, around 93% of them singletons. The T cells that were sequenced for TCR beta were CD8+ and CD4+ cells from blood. Sequencing was carried out using CD4+ T cells from PBMCs. This chain uses TRBV7-2 with TRBJ2-5; D is unresolved. The sequence derives from a human donor with Susac syndrome. CDR3 DNA sequence: TGTGCCAGCAGCTTATTTTCCGAGACGGAGACCCAGTACTTC. Residues: CASSLFSETETQYF.